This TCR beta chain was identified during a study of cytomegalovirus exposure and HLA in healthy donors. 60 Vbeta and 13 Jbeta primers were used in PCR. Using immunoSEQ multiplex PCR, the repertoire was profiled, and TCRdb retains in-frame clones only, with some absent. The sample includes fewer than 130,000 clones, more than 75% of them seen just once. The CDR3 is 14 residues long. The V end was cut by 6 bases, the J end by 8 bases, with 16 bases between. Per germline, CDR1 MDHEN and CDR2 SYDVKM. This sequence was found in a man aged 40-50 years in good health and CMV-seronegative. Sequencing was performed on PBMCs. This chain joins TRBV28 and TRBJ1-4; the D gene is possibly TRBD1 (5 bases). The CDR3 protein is CASRFREGGEKLFF. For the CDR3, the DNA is TGTGCCAGCAGATTCAGGGAGGGAGGAGAAAAACTGTTTTTT.